These 22 T cell receptor beta chains came from one sample sequenced in a study of OX40 agonist ivuxolimab in advanced cancers. Assay used: immunoSEQ multiplex PCR; TCRdb lists only in-frame clones, some missing. The sample includes 25,000 to 30,000 clones, 90% of them seen just once. The material was CD4+ or CD8+ T cells sorted from blood, obtained in a trial of the OX40 agonist ivuxolimab. The receptor source for this set is an adult with an advanced solid tumor such as melanoma, head and neck, liver or kidney cancer.

The chain couples TRBV7-9 to TRBJ2-2, with TRBD1 identical over 7 bases. CDR1 and CDR2 (germline): SEHNR, FQNEAQ (reference sequence). This CDR3 has 18 amino acids. J gave up 1 base and V 1 base, and 9 bases lay outside the gene matches. The CDR3 DNA reads as TGTGCCAGCAGCTTAGGCTATGCAGGGGGATGGAACACCGGGGAGCTGTTTTTT. This codes for CASSLGYAGGWNTGELFF.

This sequence joins TRBV27 and TRBJ1-5; possible D gene TRBD1, 5 bases. Germline CDR1 MNHEY, CDR2 SMNVEV (reference sequence). V dropped 1 base and J dropped 0 bases, with 10 bases sitting between them. The CDR3 has 16 amino acids. CDR3 DNA sequence: TGTGCCAGCAGTTTATTGCCAGGGAGTAGCAATCAGCCCCAGCATTTT. Protein sequence: CASSLLPGSSNQPQHF.

This chain joins TRBV7-9 and TRBJ2-7; weak D call: TRBD1 (5 bases). With 5 bases removed from V and 3 bases from J, the gap between germline ends came to 17 bases. Germline V gene sequence: CDR1 SEHNR, CDR2 FQNEAQ (reference sequence). The CDR3 contains 15 residues. CDR3 coding DNA: TGTGCCAGCAGCCCCCCAGGGTCCCCCCTCTACGAGCAGTACTTC. Protein product: CASSPPGSPLYEQYF. The whole variable domain, remainder taken from reference TRBV7-9 and TRBJ2-7, is DTGVSQNPRHKITKRGQNVTFRCDPISEHNRLYWYRQTLGQGPEFLTYFQNEAQLEKSRLLSDRFSAERPKGSFSTLEIQRTEQGDSAMYLCASSPPGSPLYEQYFGPGTRLTVT.

The gene calls are TRBV5-1 and TRBJ2-1; 7 nucleotides match TRBD1. The CDR3 consists of 15 residues. Germline assignment: CDR1 SGHRS and CDR2 YFSETQ. V lost 0 bases and J lost 7; bases outside the gene matches: 7. The DNA of the CDR3 is TGCGCCAGCAGCTTGGTGGCAGGGGGTGGTAATGAGCAGTTCTTC. Translating gives CASSLVAGGGNEQFF.

The V and J genes are TRBV9 and TRBJ2-2, with 10 bases that match TRBD2. Per the germline V gene, CDR1 is SGDLS and CDR2 is YYNGEE. Trimming at V came to 0 bases and at J to 8 bases, leaving 7 bases not matched to a gene. This CDR3 is built from 16 residues. Written as DNA, the CDR3 is TGTGCCAGCAGCGTAGTAGCGGGAGGCGGAATAGGGGAGCTGTTTTTT. Amino acid sequence: CASSVVAGGGIGELFF.

The chain carries TRBV7-9 and TRBJ2-3; D is undetermined. The germline V and J ends were trimmed by 4 bases and 4 bases, with 12 bases remaining between them. The CDR3 runs to 14 residues. Germline CDR1 reads SEHNR; CDR2 reads FQNEAQ (reference sequence). DNA for the CDR3: TGTGCCAGCAGCTCCCGGCCCCTCGCAGATACGCAGTATTTT. It specifies CASSSRPLADTQYF.

This clone is a singleton in its sample. The J gene is TRBJ2-7, the V gene TRBV27, with a weak D call TRBD1 (6 bases). CDR3 length: 12 amino acids. CDR1 is MNHEY, CDR2 SMNVEV, per germline (reference sequence). Trimming pared 5 bases from V and 4 bases from J, leaving 9 bases between. CDR3 in amino acids: CASSPGQYEQYF. Written as DNA, the CDR3 is TGTGCCAGCAGTCCAGGACAGTACGAGCAGTACTTC.

J is TRBJ2-7 and V is TRBV5-5, with no clear D. The V gene lost 4 bases and the J gene lost 0 bases, with 11 bases spanning the gap. Germline V gives CDR1 SGHKS, CDR2 YYEKEE (reference sequence). The CDR3 is 14 amino acids. CDR3 in amino acids: CASSPGPISYEQYF. For the CDR3, the DNA is TGTGCCAGCAGCCCCGGACCGATCTCCTACGAGCAGTACTTC.

V and J are TRBV27 and TRBJ2-7, with 7 bases fitting TRBD2. Per the germline V gene, CDR1 is MNHEY and CDR2 is SMNVEV (reference sequence). V lost 8 bases to trimming and J lost 3 bases; unmatched junction nucleotides: 7. This CDR3 spans 13 amino acids. The CDR3 DNA reads as TGTGCCAGCGGCCTAGCGGCATTCTACGAGCAGTACTTC. Amino acid sequence: CASGLAAFYEQYF.

As DNA, the CDR3 is TGCGCCAGCAGTGAGTCCACTAGTCGCACAGATACGCAGTATTTT. The encoded protein is CASSESTSRTDTQYF. The chain is built from TRBV10-1 and TRBJ2-3, with TRBD2 as a possible D gene (5 bases). Deletions cut 0 bases from V and 1 base from J, with 8 bases between. Looked up from germline, CDR1 is WNHNN and CDR2 is SYGVQD (reference sequence). This CDR3 contains 15 residues.

This sequence joins TRBV5-4 and TRBJ2-7; TRBD1 matches at 9 bases. Per the germline V gene, CDR1 is SGHNT and CDR2 is YYREEE (reference sequence). The CDR3 extends over 15 amino acids. The V gene end was trimmed by 3 bases and the J gene end by 2 bases; junction bases not matched to a gene: 6. The CDR3: CASSSAGTGTYEQYF. The CDR3 DNA reads as TGTGCCAGCAGCTCTGCCGGGACAGGGACCTACGAGCAGTACTTC.

The gene calls are TRBV5-5 and TRBJ2-7; maybe TRBD2 (6 bases). With 0 bases removed from V and 7 bases from J, the gap between germline ends came to 11 bases. The CDR3 consists of 13 residues. From germline, CDR1 is SGHKS and CDR2 YYEKEE (reference sequence). CDR3 coding DNA: TGTGCCAGCAGCTTGGTTGGGGGGACGGAGCAGTACTTC. It translates to CASSLVGGTEQYF. The full variable domain, in which reference TRBV5-5 and TRBJ2-7 provide the parts outside the CDR3, is DAGVTQSPTHLIKTRGQQVTLRCSPISGHKSVSWYQQVLGQGPQFIFQYYEKEERGRGNFPDRFSARQFPNYSSELNVNALLLGDSALYLCASSLVGGTEQYFGPGTRLTVT.

This clone was observed once. The chain uses TRBV6-1 and TRBJ2-2; 8 bases agree with TRBD1. The V gene's germline CDR1 is MNHNS and CDR2 SASEGT. This CDR3 has 13 residues. V gave up 4 bases and J gave up 6 bases; unmatched junction bases: 1. CDR3 bases: TGTGCCAGCAGTGCGGACAGGGCCGGGGAGCTGTTTTTT. It yields the protein CASSADRAGELFF.

The chain recombines TRBV19 with TRBJ2-7; perhaps TRBD2 as D (6 bases). Looked up from germline, CDR1 is LNHDA and CDR2 is SQIVND (reference sequence). The length of the CDR3 is 17 residues. V was trimmed by 1 base and J by 3 bases, leaving 19 bases between them. The CDR3 here is CASSIVRPEGSVYEQYF. The CDR3 coding sequence is TGTGCCAGTAGTATAGTTCGGCCGGAGGGATCCGTCTACGAGCAGTACTTC.

V gene TRBV18 combines with J gene TRBJ2-7; D uncertain. The CDR3 runs to 14 residues. The germline gives CDR1 KGHSH, CDR2 LQKENI. V gave up 2 bases and J gave up 2 bases, with 10 bases separating them. The CDR3 spells CASSPATPPYEQYF. The CDR3 DNA is TGTGCCAGCTCACCAGCGACCCCCCCCTACGAGCAGTACTTC.

The gene calls are TRBV19 and TRBJ2-3; 8 bases are shared with TRBD1. The CDR3 totals 14 residues. The V gene's germline CDR1 is LNHDA and CDR2 SQIVND (reference sequence). V trimming: 10 bases; J trimming: 2 bases; junction bases outside the gene matches: 8. The CDR3 coding sequence is TGTGCCACCGCAGGGGGCTTCGTCACAGATACGCAGTATTTT. Amino acid sequence: CATAGGFVTDTQYF.

The chain combines TRBV30 with TRBJ2-7; D tentatively reads TRBD1 or TRBD2 (5 bases each). Trimming took off 3 bases at V and 5 bases at J, with 23 bases between the two ends. This CDR3 has 16 residues. Germline V lookup: CDR1 GTSNPN, CDR2 SVGIG (reference sequence). DNA of the CDR3: TGTGCCTGGAGCCTAAGGAGCTACAGACGAGGGGACGAGCAGTACTTC. This sequence encodes CAWSLRSYRRGDEQYF.

The gene calls are TRBV7-9 and TRBJ2-5; a possible D gene is TRBD2 (6 bases). Between the trimmed V and J ends, which lost 4 bases and 4 bases, there was a span of 19 bases. This CDR3 has 16 residues. Germline assignment: CDR1 SEHNR and CDR2 FQNEAQ (reference sequence). In DNA, the CDR3 is TGTGCCAGCAGCTCTTTTATCGGGGGTAGGGGAGAGACCCAGTACTTC. The encoded protein is CASSSFIGGRGETQYF.

The rearrangement links TRBV4-1 to TRBJ2-3, with TRBD2 matching 8 bases. Germline CDR1 MGHRA, CDR2 YSYEKL. CDR3 length: 18 amino acids. V shed 3 bases and J 2 bases; nucleotides not matched to a gene: 13. The CDR3 region is CASSQKAGVVSPTDTQYF. CDR3 coding DNA: TGCGCCAGCAGCCAGAAAGCGGGAGTGGTGAGCCCCACAGATACGCAGTATTTT.

This chain links TRBV5-6 with TRBJ1-1; D unclear. The V gene's germline CDR1 is SGHDT and CDR2 YYEEEE. Trimming took 0 bases from V and 8 from J, leaving 5 bases between them. The CDR3 loop spans 11 amino acids. CDR3 protein: CASSLDLEAFF. The DNA for the CDR3 is TGTGCCAGCAGCTTGGACCTGGAAGCTTTCTTT. The complete variable domain, with remaining parts taken from reference TRBV5-6 and TRBJ1-1, reads DAGVTQSPTHLIKTRGQQVTLRCSPKSGHDTVSWYQQALGQGPQFIFQYYEEEERQRGNFPDRFSGHQFPNYSSELNVNALLLGDSALYLCASSLDLEAFFGQGTRLTVV.

The chain employs TRBV7-9 and TRBJ2-2; 7 bases are a match to TRBD2. CDR1 and CDR2 from the germline V gene are SEHNR and FQNEAQ (reference sequence). Losses at the gene ends were 8 bases for V and 5 bases for J; bases not matched to a gene: 8. The CDR3 extends over 14 amino acids. The CDR3 DNA follows: TGTGCCAGCCCAGGTGGCGGGAGAACCGGGGAGCTGTTTTTT. Its protein is CASPGGGRTGELFF.

The chain recombines TRBV2 with TRBJ2-7; D tentatively fits TRBD1 or TRBD2 (6 bases each). V lost 6 bases to trimming and J lost 6 bases, with 15 bases between them. The germline V gene has CDR1 SNHLY and CDR2 FYNNEI. This CDR3 is built from 13 residues. The CDR3 region is CASRFPSGAEQYF. CDR3 in DNA: TGTGCCAGCAGGTTCCCGTCGGGGGCCGAGCAGTACTTC.